These T cell receptor beta chains were read from a single sample in a study of blood T cells in healthy people across ages. In TCRdb, the 5' RACE reads were re-called with MiXCR into one record per CDR3 protein. The sample consists of about 730,000 distinct CDR3 sequences, about 42% of them appearing once. What was sequenced was blood. The receptors shown here come from a woman in her sixties or seventies in good health. CDR3s include the opening cysteine and the closing phenylalanine or tryptophan. Fields, in order: CDR3 protein, CDR3 DNA, D gene, V gene, J gene, clone size. The D gene is left open where the match is weak. Part of the rows lack a size; the others show once, few, many or a class for expanded clones.

cdr3_aa: CASSVTGGWGTEAFF; cdr3_nt: TGTGCCAGCAGTGTGACAGGGGGCTGGGGGACTGAAGCTTTCTTT; d_call: TRBD1; v_call: TRBV25-1; j_call: TRBJ1-1; clone_size: -
cdr3_aa: CASSQDGFGSGNSPLHF; cdr3_nt: TGTGCCAGCAGCCAAGATGGTTTCGGGTCAGGTAATTCACCCCTCCACTTT; d_call: -; v_call: TRBV3-1; j_call: TRBJ1-6; clone_size: -
cdr3_aa: CASSLLPGSQETQYF; cdr3_nt: TGTGCCAGCAGCCTCCTCCCGGGTTCTCAAGAGACCCAGTACTTC; d_call: -; v_call: TRBV7-2; j_call: TRBJ2-5; clone_size: -
cdr3_aa: CASSLAPGTDYGYTF; cdr3_nt: TGTGCCAGCAGTTTAGCTCCAGGGACAGACTATGGCTACACCTTC; d_call: TRBD1; v_call: TRBV12-3/TRBV12-4; j_call: TRBJ1-2; clone_size: -
cdr3_aa: CASSLGGTFLVLYSTDTQYF; cdr3_nt: TGTGCCAGCAGCTTGGGAGGGACATTTCTGGTCCTATATAGCACAGATACGCAGTATTTT; d_call: -; v_call: TRBV5-6; j_call: TRBJ2-3; clone_size: -
cdr3_aa: CSAGNRERGENIQYF; cdr3_nt: TGCAGTGCGGGGAACCGAGAAAGAGGGGAAAACATTCAGTACTTC; d_call: -; v_call: TRBV20-1; j_call: TRBJ2-4; clone_size: -
cdr3_aa: CSARSRGLSGYTF; cdr3_nt: TGCAGTGCTAGGTCCCGGGGGCTATCAGGCTACACCTTC; d_call: -; v_call: TRBV20-1; j_call: TRBJ1-2; clone_size: -
cdr3_aa: CASSYTTGGEQFF; cdr3_nt: TGTGCCAGCAGTTACACGACCGGGGGTGAGCAGTTCTTC; d_call: -; v_call: TRBV6-6; j_call: TRBJ2-1; clone_size: -
cdr3_aa: CAISDGGGLQEIQYF; cdr3_nt: TGTGCCATCAGTGATGGCGGAGGGCTCCAAGAGATCCAGTACTTC; d_call: -; v_call: TRBV10-3; j_call: TRBJ2-5; clone_size: -
cdr3_aa: CASSHGGGVIDTQYF; cdr3_nt: TGTGCCAGCAGTCATGGGGGGGGGGTTATAGATACGCAGTATTTT; d_call: TRBD2; v_call: TRBV12-3/TRBV12-4; j_call: TRBJ2-3; clone_size: -
cdr3_aa: CASSYSLSGGATDTQYF; cdr3_nt: TGTGCCAGCAGTTACTCCCTTAGCGGGGGGGCAACAGATACGCAGTATTTT; d_call: TRBD2; v_call: TRBV6-5; j_call: TRBJ2-3; clone_size: -
cdr3_aa: CSANPSGTGNVNIQYF; cdr3_nt: TGCAGTGCTAACCCCTCCGGGACCGGGAATGTAAACATTCAGTACTTC; d_call: -; v_call: TRBV20-1; j_call: TRBJ2-4; clone_size: few
cdr3_aa: CASSLGVGVLKTQYF; cdr3_nt: TGTGCCAGCAGCTTAGGGGTAGGAGTTTTGAAGACCCAGTACTTC; d_call: -; v_call: TRBV11-2; j_call: TRBJ2-5; clone_size: -
cdr3_aa: CASSLALAGGTADTQYF; cdr3_nt: TGTGCCAGCAGCTTAGCTCTTGCCGGGGGTACCGCAGATACGCAGTATTTT; d_call: -; v_call: TRBV11-2; j_call: TRBJ2-3; clone_size: few
cdr3_aa: CASRHSGGGGEQFF; cdr3_nt: TGTGCCAGCAGACATAGTGGGGGGGGTGGTGAGCAGTTCTTC; d_call: TRBD2; v_call: TRBV3-1; j_call: TRBJ2-1; clone_size: -
cdr3_aa: CASSVDPPGQTQETQYF; cdr3_nt: TGTGCCAGCAGCGTAGACCCTCCGGGACAGACCCAAGAGACCCAGTACTTC; d_call: TRBD1; v_call: TRBV9; j_call: TRBJ2-5; clone_size: -
cdr3_aa: CASSSQPKETQYF; cdr3_nt: TGTGCCAGCAGCTCCCAACCAAAAGAGACCCAGTACTTC; d_call: -; v_call: TRBV7-6; j_call: TRBJ2-5; clone_size: -
cdr3_aa: CASSAYIGAEQYF; cdr3_nt: TGTGCCAGCAGTGCTTATATAGGGGCTGAGCAGTACTTC; d_call: -; v_call: TRBV2; j_call: TRBJ2-5; clone_size: few
cdr3_aa: CASSLSRQGMDTQYF; cdr3_nt: TGTGCCAGCAGCTTGTCCAGACAGGGAATGGACACTCAGTACTTC; d_call: TRBD1; v_call: TRBV5-6; j_call: TRBJ2-7; clone_size: -
cdr3_aa: CASSPSGTGTGELFF; cdr3_nt: TGTGCCAGCAGCCCTAGTGGGACAGGGACCGGGGAGCTGTTTTTT; d_call: TRBD1; v_call: TRBV7-6; j_call: TRBJ2-2; clone_size: -
cdr3_aa: CAWRTGGPYEQYF; cdr3_nt: TGTGCCTGGAGGACAGGGGGTCCCTACGAGCAGTACTTC; d_call: TRBD1; v_call: TRBV30; j_call: TRBJ2-7; clone_size: -
cdr3_aa: CASSASGGTDTQYF; cdr3_nt: TGCGCCAGCAGTGCTAGCGGGGGGACAGATACGCAGTATTTT; d_call: TRBD2; v_call: TRBV10-2; j_call: TRBJ2-3; clone_size: few
cdr3_aa: CASSPRLAGAKETQYF; cdr3_nt: TGTGCCAGCAGCCCCAGGCTAGCGGGGGCCAAAGAGACCCAGTACTTC; d_call: TRBD2; v_call: TRBV3-1; j_call: TRBJ2-5; clone_size: few
cdr3_aa: CASSYGGREAFF; cdr3_nt: TGTGCCAGCAGTTACGGTGGAAGGGAAGCTTTCTTT; d_call: -; v_call: TRBV6-5; j_call: TRBJ1-1; clone_size: few
cdr3_aa: CASSYSRTNQPQHF; cdr3_nt: TGTGCCAGCAGTTACTCGAGAACCAATCAGCCCCAGCATTTT; d_call: -; v_call: TRBV6-5; j_call: TRBJ1-5; clone_size: -
cdr3_aa: CASSRTGSEKLFF; cdr3_nt: TGTGCCAGCAGTCGGACAGGGAGTGAAAAACTGTTTTTT; d_call: TRBD1; v_call: TRBV27; j_call: TRBJ1-4; clone_size: -
cdr3_aa: CASVGGGDTEAFF; cdr3_nt: TGTGCCAGCGTGGGAGGAGGGGACACTGAAGCTTTCTTT; d_call: -; v_call: TRBV25-1; j_call: TRBJ1-1; clone_size: -
cdr3_aa: CASSLPQSTDTQYF; cdr3_nt: TGTGCCAGCAGCTTACCCCAGTCCACAGATACGCAGTATTTT; d_call: -; v_call: TRBV7-9; j_call: TRBJ2-3; clone_size: few
cdr3_aa: CASSVDKAGSSYEQYF; cdr3_nt: TGTGCCAGCAGCGTAGATAAGGCAGGGAGCTCCTACGAGCAGTACTTC; d_call: -; v_call: TRBV9; j_call: TRBJ2-7; clone_size: many
cdr3_aa: CASSFSTGLQETQYF; cdr3_nt: TGTGCCAGCAGTTTTAGTACAGGGCTACAAGAGACCCAGTACTTC; d_call: -; v_call: TRBV12-3/TRBV12-4; j_call: TRBJ2-5; clone_size: -
cdr3_aa: CASVSGLSSYNEQFF; cdr3_nt: TGTGCCAGCGTGAGCGGACTAAGCTCCTACAATGAGCAGTTCTTC; d_call: -; v_call: TRBV12-3/TRBV12-4; j_call: TRBJ2-1; clone_size: -
cdr3_aa: CATARTSGYNEQFF; cdr3_nt: TGTGCTACTGCCAGGACTAGCGGATACAATGAGCAGTTCTTC; d_call: TRBD2; v_call: TRBV6-5; j_call: TRBJ2-1; clone_size: -
cdr3_aa: CAITADGNEQFF; cdr3_nt: TGTGCCATCACGGCGGACGGCAATGAGCAGTTCTTC; d_call: -; v_call: TRBV10-3; j_call: TRBJ2-1; clone_size: few
cdr3_aa: CASSFKLTGDSYNEQFF; cdr3_nt: TGCGCCAGCAGCTTTAAACTAACAGGGGACTCCTACAATGAGCAGTTCTTC; d_call: TRBD1; v_call: TRBV5-1; j_call: TRBJ2-1; clone_size: once
cdr3_aa: CSVRAASGGETQYF; cdr3_nt: TGCAGTGTTAGAGCGGCTAGCGGGGGTGAGACCCAGTACTTC; d_call: TRBD2; v_call: TRBV20-1; j_call: TRBJ2-5; clone_size: -
cdr3_aa: CASSSRNQGLAGVREQYF; cdr3_nt: TGTGCCAGCAGCTCGCGTAACCAGGGACTAGCGGGAGTTAGGGAGCAGTACTTC; d_call: TRBD2; v_call: TRBV7-2; j_call: TRBJ2-7; clone_size: -
cdr3_aa: CSVEDRETQYF; cdr3_nt: TGCAGCGTTGAAGATCGGGAGACCCAGTACTTC; d_call: -; v_call: TRBV29-1; j_call: TRBJ2-5; clone_size: many
cdr3_aa: CASSPQPTAYNEQFF; cdr3_nt: TGCGCCAGCAGCCCACAACCGACAGCCTACAATGAGCAGTTCTTC; d_call: -; v_call: TRBV5-1; j_call: TRBJ2-1; clone_size: few
cdr3_aa: CASSQVTQTNEQFF; cdr3_nt: TGTGCCAGCAGCCAAGTGACCCAAACCAATGAGCAGTTCTTC; d_call: -; v_call: TRBV14; j_call: TRBJ2-1; clone_size: few
cdr3_aa: CSARDPSRGETQYF; cdr3_nt: TGCAGTGCTAGAGACCCATCCCGGGGGGAGACCCAGTACTTC; d_call: -; v_call: TRBV20-1; j_call: TRBJ2-5; clone_size: few
cdr3_aa: CASSQLPGRGYEQYF; cdr3_nt: TGTGCCAGCAGCCAGTTACCCGGGAGGGGGTACGAGCAGTACTTC; d_call: TRBD2; v_call: TRBV3-1; j_call: TRBJ2-7; clone_size: few
cdr3_aa: CSAQSGTNIQETQYF; cdr3_nt: TGCAGTGCTCAATCCGGGACAAACATCCAAGAGACCCAGTACTTC; d_call: -; v_call: TRBV20-1; j_call: TRBJ2-5; clone_size: -
cdr3_aa: CASSQETTVGYGYTF; cdr3_nt: TGCGCCAGCAGCCAAGAGACGACAGTGGGATATGGCTACACCTTC; d_call: -; v_call: TRBV4-1; j_call: TRBJ1-2; clone_size: -
cdr3_aa: CASSQGSQPVNEQFF; cdr3_nt: TGTGCCAGCAGCCAAGGGAGTCAGCCAGTCAATGAGCAGTTCTTC; d_call: -; v_call: TRBV4-2; j_call: TRBJ2-1; clone_size: -
cdr3_aa: CASSQEPEETQYF; cdr3_nt: TGCGCCAGCAGCCAAGAACCGGAAGAGACCCAGTACTTC; d_call: -; v_call: TRBV4-3; j_call: TRBJ2-5; clone_size: -
cdr3_aa: CASRGGDVGNQPQHF; cdr3_nt: TGTGCCAGCAGGGGGGGGGATGTCGGCAATCAGCCCCAGCATTTT; d_call: -; v_call: TRBV27; j_call: TRBJ1-5; clone_size: -